This TCR beta chain was recorded in a study of PD-L1 blockade in urothelial cancer. Study-level background: Each blood sample yielded a median of about 150,000 T cells.

The CDR3 extends over 15 amino acids. Germline loops: CDR1 SSHAT, CDR2 FNYEAQ (reference sequence). Specified time point: pretreatment peripheral blood. As concerns this clone: One end of the junction fails to match germline, which may point to a read error.

TCRdb keeps only in-frame clones here, not all; method: immunoSEQ multiplex PCR. Of about 52,000 clones in the sample, roughly 84% were seen once. V is TRBV7-7 and J is TRBJ2-5; D is perhaps TRBD2 (6 bases). This TCR was sampled from a man aged 50-59 years with urothelial cancer. The input for sequencing was PBMCs, taken around atezolizumab (anti-PD-L1) treatment. The CDR3 here is CASTVAAGRQETQYF. CDR3 in DNA: TGTGCTAGCACCGTCGCGGCAGGGAGGCAAGAGACCCAGTACTTC.